Detailed here is one T cell receptor beta chain. It has no known antigen specificity. One base away there is no much larger clone; base qualities are not given. Looking up the germline V gene yields CDR1 SGHTA and CDR2 FQGNSA. From cysteine to phenylalanine, the CDR3 is 15 amino acids long. The entry retains the CDR3 DNA only, 45 bases that are in frame from base 1. V trim: 5 bases; J trim: 6 bases; unmatched bases: 9. Explained via the paper, the time point label denotes: baseline before first vaccination. The vaccinee samples were drawn from two UK trials, COV001 and COV002, one of which was a single-blind randomized controlled phase 2/3 trial testing AZD1222 (ChAdOx1 nCoV-19) in healthy adults. For TCRbeta chain sequencing, PBMC samples from trial participants were taken at day 0 and at day 28 after the second dose. This entry belongs to a study of T cell responses to AZD1222 COVID-19 vaccine (dated by TCRdb to about 2021). Turning to the overall study: AZD1222 recipients given second doses at about 4 weeks or at about 12 weeks were pooled, since spike-specific TCR depth and breadth were not found to differ between the two schedules. Trial participants were enrolled by age into 18-55, 56-69 and 70-plus year subgroups, with roughly 160, 29 and 62 TCR-sequenced participants respectively. TCR sequencing covered fewer than 250 trial participants: roughly 200 given two doses of AZD1222 and about 26 given two doses of MenACWY control vaccine. The study at large found these results: Conclusions about previously exposed vaccinees were limited because only six AZD1222 recipients were SARS-CoV-2 seropositive at baseline. The 56-69-year group was small, and its depth increase did not reach significance, likely because of low power. Reportedly, close to half of the unique spike-specific TCRs recognized epitopes lying outside the regions that are mutated in the B.1.351 and B.1.1.7 variants. After two AZD1222 doses, both the breadth and the depth of spike-specific TCRs were significantly higher than at day 0 and than in MenACWY recipients. Because no day 14 peak-response samples were available, repertoires were characterized only after the peak T cell response. Participants were mostly white British and included more females than males, and it was suggested by the authors that clonal diversity may have been underestimated. The vaccine-associated CD4 TCRs covered the entire spike protein, and the dominant responses fell in regions 160-218 and 743-854.

The CDR3 regions of human TCRbeta chains were subjected to immunosequencing. Turning to the authors' computational methods: TCRs in the repertoires were matched against a reference library of SARS-CoV-2-specific TCRs that had been generated with the MIRA antigen-specificity platform. Breadth meant the fraction of unique TCRs that were SARS-CoV-2-associated, whereas depth meant the fraction of total T cells that were SARS-CoV-2-associated. Using the MIRA data, each spike-specific TCR was assigned both to the spike region to which the TCR was reactive and to a CD4 or CD8 class. Log10-transformed breadth and depth values were compared by one-way ANOVA with Sidak's multiple comparisons tests. Entries here come from immuneACCESS through TCRdb and include only in-frame sequences with V and J called. Some clones fail to appear in such tables; in the studies checked, an unresolved V gene covers under half of the shortfall, and the cause of the remainder is unknown. V, J and clone size are taken as reported in that table, and D and trimming were inferred from the DNA itself. Across this sample there are 150,000 or so clones, with approximately 88% seen only once. Less than 15% of the sample is in the top ten clones.

This clonotype was sampled from an adult in good health. The rearranged chain carries TRBV7-2 and TRBJ2-1; TRBD1 agrees with 8 junctional bases. The specimen was peripheral blood, collected on day 0 of AZD1222 vaccination. The DNA sequence follows: TGTGCCAGCAGCCCACAGGGGGTTATCGGCAATGAGCAGTTCTTC. This yields the protein CASSPQGVIGNEQFF. Here the CDR3 is joined to the reference TRBV7-2 and TRBJ2-1 genes, and the full variable domain is: GAGVSQSPSNKVTEKGKDVELRCDPISGHTALYWYRQSLGQGLEFLIYFQGNSAPDKSGLPSDRFSAERTGGSVSTLTIQRTQQEDSAVYLCASSPQGVIGNEQFFGPGTRLTVL.